This passage covers 17 T cell receptor beta chains from one sample sequenced in a study of T cells in tuberculosis. Method: immunoSEQ multiplex PCR; TCRdb's copy keeps in-frame clones and lacks some. The sample shows about 33,000 clones, approximately 90% of them seen only once. Indicated time point: new active TB diagnosis, blood taken before or within 7 days of starting treatment. Sequencing used PBMCs, obtained at tuberculosis diagnosis. The receptors derive from an adult with tuberculosis. Some clones in this sample may be carry-over from other donors' samples.

This clone appeared a single time. The chain joins TRBV29-1 to TRBJ1-1, with TRBD1 as a possible D gene (5 bases). The ends were cut back, 5 bases at V and 4 bases at J, with 26 bases in the middle. The V gene's germline CDR1 is SQVTM and CDR2 ANQGSEA. The CDR3 totals 17 residues. Written as DNA, the CDR3 is TGCAGCGTTTCTTATAGGTACGGGGGACTTTCCCTCACTGAAGCTTTCTTT. Its protein product is CSVSYRYGGLSLTEAFF.

This chain links TRBV19 with TRBJ2-1; 9 bases map to TRBD2. The CDR3 is made up of 17 amino acids. The V and J ends lost 7 bases and 5 bases, in that order; junction bases with no gene match: 15. Germline CDR1 LNHDA, CDR2 SQIVND (reference sequence). CDR3 region: CASTPNGGAGGNNEQFF. In DNA, the CDR3 is TGTGCCAGTACCCCGAACGGGGGAGCGGGGGGAAACAATGAGCAGTTCTTC.

The chain couples TRBV29-1 to TRBJ1-2; 7 nucleotides agree with TRBD1. In germline, CDR1 is SQVTM, CDR2 ANQGSEA. The V segment lost 7 bases and the J segment 6 bases; nucleotides outside the gene matches: 8. This CDR3 has 12 amino acids. CDR3 in amino acids: CSADGTVDGYTF. DNA of the CDR3: TGCAGCGCCGACGGGACAGTAGATGGCTACACCTTC.

CDR3 amino acids: CASSEAPLQGISGNTIYF. CDR3 DNA sequence: TGTGCCAGCAGTGAAGCGCCTCTCCAGGGAATCTCTGGAAACACCATATATTTT. The V call is TRBV2, the J call TRBJ1-3; the D gene is possibly TRBD1 (5 bases). The V and J ends lost 0 bases and 0 bases respectively, with 15 bases between them. Germline CDR1 is SNHLY and CDR2 is FYNNEI. This CDR3 contains 18 residues.

This clone was recorded only once. The V gene is TRBV7-8, the J gene TRBJ1-6; no clear D gene. Per the germline V gene, CDR1 is SGHVS and CDR2 is FQNEAQ. The CDR3 has 17 amino acids. Deletions cut 5 bases from V and 10 bases from J, with 24 bases between. The CDR3 nucleotides read TGTGCCAGCAGCCCCCTCCGGGTACACACTGAAAGATCACCCCTCCACTTT. It translates to CASSPLRVHTERSPLHF. Supplemented by reference TRBV7-8 and TRBJ1-6, the full variable domain reads GAGVSQSPRYKVAKRGQDVALRCDPISGHVSLFWYQQALGQGPEFLTYFQNEAQLDKSGLPSDRFFAERPEGSVSTLKIQRTQQEDSAVYLCASSPLRVHTERSPLHFGNGTRLTVT.

This clone occurred once. The gene calls are TRBV7-3 and TRBJ2-1; 14 bases agree with TRBD2. The germline V gene encodes CDR1 SGHTA and CDR2 FQGTGA. The CDR3 has 15 amino acids. V was clipped by 4 bases and J by 10 bases; unmatched bases: 6. The CDR3 loop reads CASSSGTSGGNEQFF. DNA for the CDR3: TGTGCCAGCAGCTCAGGGACTAGCGGGGGTAACGAGCAGTTCTTC.

V is TRBV19 and J is TRBJ2-7; 9 positions match TRBD2. The CDR3 contains 14 residues. With V trimmed by 4 bases and J by 6 bases, 7 bases remained unmatched. Per the germline V gene, CDR1 is LNHDA and CDR2 is SQIVND (reference sequence). CDR3 in DNA: TGTGCCAGTAGTACGGGACTAGCCCTAGGCGAGCAGTACTTC. This sequence encodes CASSTGLALGEQYF.

The rearrangement links TRBV7-6 to TRBJ1-1; 7 nucleotides agree with TRBD1. The CDR3 totals 18 residues. CDR1 SGHVS and CDR2 FNYEAQ come from the germline V gene. Trimming removed 1 base from V and 1 base from J; junction bases left unmatched: 12. The chain's CDR3 is CASSLEFGPGQTNTEAFF. The CDR3 nucleotides are TGTGCCAGCAGCTTAGAATTCGGACCGGGACAGACGAACACTGAAGCTTTCTTT. Filled out from reference TRBV7-6 and TRBJ1-1, the complete variable domain reads GAGVSQSPRYKVTKRGQDVALRCDPISGHVSLYWYRQALGQGPEFLTYFNYEAQQDKSGLPNDRFSAERPEGSISTLTIQRTEQRDSAMYRCASSLEFGPGQTNTEAFFGQGTRLTVV.

This chain links TRBV6-6 with TRBJ1-5; no clear D gene. Trimming left V 9 bases short and J 3 bases short, with 12 bases between. Per the germline V gene, CDR1 is MNHNY and CDR2 is SVGAGI (reference sequence). This CDR3 comprises 13 residues. CDR3 nucleotides: TGTGCCAGTGTAACCGGGGACAATCAGCCCCAGCATTTT. Amino acid sequence: CASVTGDNQPQHF.

The chain is built from TRBV10-3 and TRBJ1-2; the D gene is possibly TRBD1 (5 bases). This CDR3 is 15 amino acids long. Trimming took 3 bases from V and 4 from J, leaving 15 bases between them. Per germline, CDR1 ENHRY and CDR2 SYGVKD. DNA for the CDR3: TGTGCCATCAGTGATCGGGCAGGGCAGACCTATGGCTACACCTTC. Translating it yields CAISDRAGQTYGYTF.

The chain combines TRBV4-1 with TRBJ2-1; the D gene is possibly TRBD2 (6 bases). The CDR3 is 18 residues long. V was cut by 0 bases and J by 4 bases, with 19 bases left in between. Germline values: CDR1 MGHRA, CDR2 YSYEKL. CDR3 protein: CASSQDRDLAIWYNEQFF. Here the CDR3 DNA reads TGCGCCAGCAGCCAAGATCGCGACCTAGCGATTTGGTACAATGAGCAGTTCTTC.

This chain uses TRBV7-2 with TRBJ2-6; D is unresolved. Germline lookup yields CDR1 SGHTA and CDR2 FQGNSA. CDR3 length: 14 residues. The V and J ends lost 0 bases and 4 bases respectively, with 4 bases between them. The CDR3 DNA is TGTGCCAGCAGCTTAGCGACAGGGGCCAACGTCCTGACTTTC. Translation: CASSLATGANVLTF.

The V and J genes are TRBV5-5 and TRBJ1-1; a possible D gene is TRBD1 (6 bases). This CDR3 has 15 residues. Germline assignment: CDR1 SGHKS and CDR2 YYEKEE (reference sequence). V lost 0 bases to trimming and J lost 5 bases, with 14 bases between them. The CDR3 reads CASSLGGQGLTEAFF. The CDR3 bases are TGTGCCAGCAGCTTGGGAGGCCAGGGGTTGACTGAAGCTTTCTTT.

The V and J genes are TRBV7-2 and TRBJ1-2; possible D gene TRBD1, 6 bases. The germline gives CDR1 SGHTA, CDR2 FQGNSA. The CDR3 runs 16 residues. V was pared by 1 base and J by 6 bases, with 18 bases between. The CDR3 coding sequence is TGTGCCAGCAGCTTAGGACGAACAGGGTGGTTTCATGGCTACACCTTC. It is translated as CASSLGRTGWFHGYTF.

This chain uses TRBV6-1 with TRBJ2-7, with D unresolved. Germline assignment: CDR1 MNHNS and CDR2 SASEGT. This CDR3 has 11 amino acids. V was cut by 1 base and J by 5 bases, with 3 bases left in between. CDR3 in amino acids: CASSEGDEQYF. In DNA, the CDR3 is TGTGCCAGCAGTGAAGGCGACGAGCAGTACTTC.

J is TRBJ2-7 and V is TRBV27, with D perhaps matching TRBD2 (6 bases). The CDR3 has 13 amino acids. Germline CDR1 and CDR2: MNHEY and SMNVEV (reference sequence). V was shortened by 8 bases and J by 6 bases, with 17 bases between the two germline ends. For the CDR3, the DNA is TGTGCCAGCGGATCCTGGAGGGAAGCCGAGCAGTACTTC. It is translated as CASGSWREAEQYF.

The J gene is TRBJ2-3, the V gene TRBV9; no clear D gene. Germline CDR1 SGDLS, CDR2 YYNGEE. V gave up 0 bases and J gave up 2 bases, with 10 bases separating them. The CDR3 length is 15 residues. CDR3 sequence (DNA): TGTGCCAGCAGCGTAGGAGGCTCCTCCACAGATACGCAGTATTTT. It is translated as CASSVGGSSTDTQYF.